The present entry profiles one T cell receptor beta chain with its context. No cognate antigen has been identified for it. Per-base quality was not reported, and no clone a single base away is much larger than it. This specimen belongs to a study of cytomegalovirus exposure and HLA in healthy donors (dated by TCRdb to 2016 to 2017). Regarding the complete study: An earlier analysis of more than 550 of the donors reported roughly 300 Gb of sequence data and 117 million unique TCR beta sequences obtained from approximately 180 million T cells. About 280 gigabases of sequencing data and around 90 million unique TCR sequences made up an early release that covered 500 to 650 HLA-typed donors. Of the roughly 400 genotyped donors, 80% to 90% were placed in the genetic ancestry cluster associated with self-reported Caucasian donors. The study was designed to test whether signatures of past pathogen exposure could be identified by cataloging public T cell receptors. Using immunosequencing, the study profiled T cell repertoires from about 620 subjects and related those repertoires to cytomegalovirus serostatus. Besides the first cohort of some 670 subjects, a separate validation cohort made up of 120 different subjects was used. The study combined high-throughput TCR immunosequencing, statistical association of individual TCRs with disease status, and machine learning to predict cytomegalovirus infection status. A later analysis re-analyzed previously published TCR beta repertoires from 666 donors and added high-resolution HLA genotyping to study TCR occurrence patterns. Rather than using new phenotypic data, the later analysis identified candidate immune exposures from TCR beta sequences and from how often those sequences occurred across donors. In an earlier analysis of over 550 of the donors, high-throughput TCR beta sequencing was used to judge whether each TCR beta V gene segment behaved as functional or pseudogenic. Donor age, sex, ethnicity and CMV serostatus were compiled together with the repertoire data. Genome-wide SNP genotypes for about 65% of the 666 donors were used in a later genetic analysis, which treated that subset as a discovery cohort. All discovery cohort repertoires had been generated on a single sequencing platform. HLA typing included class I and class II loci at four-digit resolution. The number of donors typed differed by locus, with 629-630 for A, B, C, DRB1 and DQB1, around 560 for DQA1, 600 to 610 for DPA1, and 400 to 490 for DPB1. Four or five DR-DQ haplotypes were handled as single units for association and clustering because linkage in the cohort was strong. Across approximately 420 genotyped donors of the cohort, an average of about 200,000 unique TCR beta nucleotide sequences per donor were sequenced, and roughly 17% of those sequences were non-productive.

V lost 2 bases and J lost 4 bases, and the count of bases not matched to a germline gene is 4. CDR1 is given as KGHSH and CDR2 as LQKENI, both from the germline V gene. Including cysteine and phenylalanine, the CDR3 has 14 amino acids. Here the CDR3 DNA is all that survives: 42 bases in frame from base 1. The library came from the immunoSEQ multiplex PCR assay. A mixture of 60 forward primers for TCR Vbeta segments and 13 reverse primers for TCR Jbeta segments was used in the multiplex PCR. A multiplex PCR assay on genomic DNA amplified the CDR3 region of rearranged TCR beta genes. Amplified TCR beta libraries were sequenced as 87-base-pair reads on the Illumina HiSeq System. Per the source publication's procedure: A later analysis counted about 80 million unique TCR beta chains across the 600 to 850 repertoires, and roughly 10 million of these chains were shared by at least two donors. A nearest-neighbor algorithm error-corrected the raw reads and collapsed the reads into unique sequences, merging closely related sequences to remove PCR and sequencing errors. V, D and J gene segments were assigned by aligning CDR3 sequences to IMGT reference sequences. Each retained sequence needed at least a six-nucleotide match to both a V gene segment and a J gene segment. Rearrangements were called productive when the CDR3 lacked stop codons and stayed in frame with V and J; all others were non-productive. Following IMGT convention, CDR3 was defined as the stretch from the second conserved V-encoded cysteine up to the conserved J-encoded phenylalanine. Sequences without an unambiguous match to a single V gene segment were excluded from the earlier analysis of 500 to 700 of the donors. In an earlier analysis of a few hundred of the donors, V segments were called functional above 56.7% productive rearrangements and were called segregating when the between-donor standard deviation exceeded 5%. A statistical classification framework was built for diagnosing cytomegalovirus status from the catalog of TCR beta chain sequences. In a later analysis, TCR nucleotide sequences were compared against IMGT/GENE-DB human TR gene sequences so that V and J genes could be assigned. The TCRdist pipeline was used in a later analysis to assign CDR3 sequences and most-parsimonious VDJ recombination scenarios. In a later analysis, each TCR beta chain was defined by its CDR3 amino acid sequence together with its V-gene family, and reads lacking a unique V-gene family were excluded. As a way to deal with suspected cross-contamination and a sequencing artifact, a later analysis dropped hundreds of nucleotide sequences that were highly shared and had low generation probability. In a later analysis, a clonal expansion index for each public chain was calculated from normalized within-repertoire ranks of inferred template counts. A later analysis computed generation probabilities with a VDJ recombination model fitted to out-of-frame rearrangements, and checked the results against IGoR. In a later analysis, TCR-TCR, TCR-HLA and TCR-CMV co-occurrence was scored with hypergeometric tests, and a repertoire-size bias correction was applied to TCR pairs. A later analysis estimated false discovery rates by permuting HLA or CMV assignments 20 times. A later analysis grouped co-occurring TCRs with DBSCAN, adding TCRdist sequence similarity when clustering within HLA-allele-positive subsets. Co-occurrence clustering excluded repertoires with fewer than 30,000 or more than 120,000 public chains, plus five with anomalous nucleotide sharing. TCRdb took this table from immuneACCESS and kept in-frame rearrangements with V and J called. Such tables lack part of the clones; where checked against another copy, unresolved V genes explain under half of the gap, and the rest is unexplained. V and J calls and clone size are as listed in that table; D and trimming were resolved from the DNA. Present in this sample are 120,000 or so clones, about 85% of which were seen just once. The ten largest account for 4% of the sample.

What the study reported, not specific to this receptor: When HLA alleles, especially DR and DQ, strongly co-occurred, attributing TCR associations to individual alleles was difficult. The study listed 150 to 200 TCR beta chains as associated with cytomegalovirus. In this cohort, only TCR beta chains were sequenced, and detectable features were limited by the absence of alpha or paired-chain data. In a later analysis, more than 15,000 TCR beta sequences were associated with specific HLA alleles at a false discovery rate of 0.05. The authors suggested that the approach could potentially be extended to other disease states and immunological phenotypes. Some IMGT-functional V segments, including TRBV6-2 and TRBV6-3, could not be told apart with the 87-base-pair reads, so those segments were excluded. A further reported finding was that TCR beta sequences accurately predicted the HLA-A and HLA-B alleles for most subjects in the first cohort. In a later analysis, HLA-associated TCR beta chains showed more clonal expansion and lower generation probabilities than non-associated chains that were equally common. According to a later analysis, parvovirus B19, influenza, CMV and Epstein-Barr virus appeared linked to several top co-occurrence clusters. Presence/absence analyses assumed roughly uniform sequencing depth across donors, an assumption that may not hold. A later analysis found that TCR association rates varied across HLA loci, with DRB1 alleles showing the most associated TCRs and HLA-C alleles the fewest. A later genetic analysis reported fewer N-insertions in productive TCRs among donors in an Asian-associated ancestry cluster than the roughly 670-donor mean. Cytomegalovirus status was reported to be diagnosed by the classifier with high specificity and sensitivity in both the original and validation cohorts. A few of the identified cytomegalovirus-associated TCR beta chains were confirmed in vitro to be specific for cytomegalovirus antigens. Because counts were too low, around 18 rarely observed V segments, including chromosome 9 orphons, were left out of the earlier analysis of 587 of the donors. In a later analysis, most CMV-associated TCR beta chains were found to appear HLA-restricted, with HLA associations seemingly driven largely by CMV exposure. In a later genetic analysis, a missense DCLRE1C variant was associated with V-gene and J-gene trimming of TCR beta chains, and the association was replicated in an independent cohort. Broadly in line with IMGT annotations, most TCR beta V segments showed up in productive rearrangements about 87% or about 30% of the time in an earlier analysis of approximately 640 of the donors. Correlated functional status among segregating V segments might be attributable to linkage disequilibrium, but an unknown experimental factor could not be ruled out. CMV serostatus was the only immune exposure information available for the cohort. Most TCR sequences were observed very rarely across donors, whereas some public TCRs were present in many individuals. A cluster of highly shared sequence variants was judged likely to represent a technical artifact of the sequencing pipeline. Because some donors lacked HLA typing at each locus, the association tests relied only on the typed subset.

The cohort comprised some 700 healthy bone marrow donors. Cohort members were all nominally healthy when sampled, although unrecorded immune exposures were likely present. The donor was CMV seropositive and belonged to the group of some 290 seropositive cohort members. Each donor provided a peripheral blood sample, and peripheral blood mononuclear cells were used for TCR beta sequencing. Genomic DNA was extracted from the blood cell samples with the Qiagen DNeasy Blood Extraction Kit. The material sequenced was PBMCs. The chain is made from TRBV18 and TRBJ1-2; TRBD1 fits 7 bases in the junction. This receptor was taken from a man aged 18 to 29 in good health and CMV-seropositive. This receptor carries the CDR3 CASSPTGVPYGYTF. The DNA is TGTGCCAGCTCACCAACAGGGGTCCCCTATGGCTACACCTTC. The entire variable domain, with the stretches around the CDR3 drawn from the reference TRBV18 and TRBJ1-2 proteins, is NAGVMQNPRHLVRRRGQEARLRCSPMKGHSHVYWYRQLPEEGLKFMVYLQKENIIDESGMPKERFSAEFPKEGPSILRIQQVVRGDSAAYFCASSPTGVPYGYTFGSGTRLTVV.